This is a list of T cell receptor beta chains from one sample in a study of shared clonotypes between healthy human individuals. Here immunoSEQ multiplex PCR was the method, and the copy in TCRdb shows in-frame clones only, minus some. The data contain hundreds of thousands of clones, under 80% of them singletons. Sequences were obtained from memory CD4+ T cells sorted from blood. The receptors here all came from a young woman in good health. Each CDR3 is given with its conserved first and last residue. Fields, in order: CDR3 DNA, CDR3 protein, clone size, J gene, D gene, V gene. A D gene is named only where the DNA matches it firmly. Clone size is shown for a subset of rows, as once, few, many or a class of expanded clone.

CDR3 DNA: TGTGCCAGCAGCCAATTACTAGCGGGAGGGGAGCAGTTCTTC
CDR3 protein: CASSQLLAGGEQFF
clone size: NA
J gene: TRBJ2-1
D gene: TRBD2
V gene: TRBV7-9

CDR3 DNA: TGTGCCAGCAGCCCCCGTGGGGACAGGGGGCTGGGGACCACTGAAGCTTTCTTT
CDR3 protein: CASSPRGDRGLGTTEAFF
clone size: NA
J gene: TRBJ1-1
D gene: TRBD1
V gene: TRBV25-1

CDR3 DNA: TGTGCCAGCAGTGACTCAGAGGGGGGGTCCTACGAGCAGTACTTC
CDR3 protein: CASSDSEGGSYEQYF
clone size: medium-sized
J gene: TRBJ2-7
D gene: NA
V gene: TRBV6-4

CDR3 DNA: TGTGCCAGCAGCTTAGCGGAGACACAGACCTACAATGAGCAGTTCTTC
CDR3 protein: CASSLAETQTYNEQFF
clone size: NA
J gene: TRBJ2-1
D gene: NA
V gene: TRBV7-6

CDR3 DNA: TGTGCCAGCAGCCCGCCGGCCGGGGAAGGGGGTCACTATGGCTACACCTTC
CDR3 protein: CASSPPAGEGGHYGYTF
clone size: NA
J gene: TRBJ1-2
D gene: NA
V gene: TRBV7-9

CDR3 DNA: TGCGCCACACACGCTAACCCCAAGTACGAGCAGTACTTC
CDR3 protein: CATHANPKYEQYF
clone size: NA
J gene: TRBJ2-7
D gene: NA
V gene: TRBV23-1

CDR3 DNA: TGTGCCAGCAGTGTACAGGGGGCAACTAATGAAAAACTGTTTTTT
CDR3 protein: CASSVQGATNEKLFF
clone size: few
J gene: TRBJ1-4
D gene: TRBD1
V gene: TRBV28

CDR3 DNA: TGTGCCAGCACGAAGGGGAGCTACGAGCAGTACTTC
CDR3 protein: CASTKGSYEQYF
clone size: NA
J gene: TRBJ2-7
D gene: NA
V gene: TRBV2

CDR3 DNA: TGCGCCAGCAGCTTGGCTAGCGGGCCAAAGGATGAGCAGTTCTTC
CDR3 protein: CASSLASGPKDEQFF
clone size: NA
J gene: TRBJ2-1
D gene: TRBD2
V gene: TRBV5-1

CDR3 DNA: TGTGCCAGCAACAGCTACACCGCAGGCAATCAGCCCCAGCATTTT
CDR3 protein: CASNSYTAGNQPQHF
clone size: NA
J gene: TRBJ1-5
D gene: NA
V gene: TRBV28

CDR3 DNA: TGTGCCAGCAGCTACTCCCGAAACTATGGCTACACCTTC
CDR3 protein: CASSYSRNYGYTF
clone size: NA
J gene: TRBJ1-2
D gene: NA
V gene: TRBV6-5

CDR3 DNA: TGTGCCAGCAGTTCGGACAGGGAAGGCGAAAAACTGTTTTTT
CDR3 protein: CASSSDREGEKLFF
clone size: NA
J gene: TRBJ1-4
D gene: TRBD1
V gene: TRBV6-1

CDR3 DNA: TGCGCCAGCAGCTTTAGCCTAGCGGAAAATACCGGGGAGCTGTTTTTT
CDR3 protein: CASSFSLAENTGELFF
clone size: NA
J gene: TRBJ2-2
D gene: TRBD2
V gene: TRBV5-1

CDR3 DNA: TGTGCCAGCACGAAACAGGGGACTTACGGCAATGAGCAGTTCTTC
CDR3 protein: CASTKQGTYGNEQFF
clone size: once
J gene: TRBJ2-1
D gene: NA
V gene: TRBV27

CDR3 DNA: TGTGCCAGCAGTAATCAGGGAATCACCTACGAGCAGTACTTC
CDR3 protein: CASSNQGITYEQYF
clone size: NA
J gene: TRBJ2-7
D gene: NA
V gene: TRBV2

CDR3 DNA: TGTGCCAGTAGTACCCTAGCAGGGATCTACAATGAGCAGTTCTTC
CDR3 protein: CASSTLAGIYNEQFF
clone size: NA
J gene: TRBJ2-1
D gene: NA
V gene: TRBV19

CDR3 DNA: TGTGCCAGCAGTTACTCGGGGGGGAATCAGCCCCAGCATTTT
CDR3 protein: CASSYSGGNQPQHF
clone size: NA
J gene: TRBJ1-5
D gene: NA
V gene: TRBV6-6

CDR3 DNA: TGTGCCAGCAGTTTGGTTGCGCTTGAGACCCAGTACTTC
CDR3 protein: CASSLVALETQYF
clone size: NA
J gene: TRBJ2-5
D gene: NA
V gene: TRBV28

CDR3 DNA: TGTGCCACCAGCAGAGCCCGGAGCAGCGGCAATCAGCCCCAGCATTTT
CDR3 protein: CATSRARSSGNQPQHF
clone size: NA
J gene: TRBJ1-5
D gene: NA
V gene: TRBV15

CDR3 DNA: TGTGCCAGCAGTGGGACACCCCATTGGACCCAGTACTTC
CDR3 protein: CASSGTPHWTQYF
clone size: NA
J gene: TRBJ2-5
D gene: NA
V gene: TRBV2

CDR3 DNA: TGTGCCAGCAGCCTAGGGGCGGCTAGTTTTAACGAGCAGTACTTC
CDR3 protein: CASSLGAASFNEQYF
clone size: many
J gene: TRBJ2-7
D gene: NA
V gene: TRBV7-2

CDR3 DNA: TGTGCCAGCAGCGTGTCACCCCGAGCGGGAGGTACCTACGAGCAGTACTTC
CDR3 protein: CASSVSPRAGGTYEQYF
clone size: NA
J gene: TRBJ2-7
D gene: TRBD2
V gene: TRBV9

CDR3 DNA: TGTGCCAGCTCACCCGACGTTGAGCAAGAGACCCAGTACTTC
CDR3 protein: CASSPDVEQETQYF
clone size: NA
J gene: TRBJ2-5
D gene: NA
V gene: TRBV18

CDR3 DNA: TGTGCCAGCAGTTTTTGGGCGGAGGGCGCAGATACGCAGTATTTT
CDR3 protein: CASSFWAEGADTQYF
clone size: NA
J gene: TRBJ2-3
D gene: NA
V gene: TRBV27

CDR3 DNA: TGTGCCAGCAGTTCAGCGGGAGGGAGCCAAACCCAGTACTTC
CDR3 protein: CASSSAGGSQTQYF
clone size: NA
J gene: TRBJ2-5
D gene: TRBD2
V gene: TRBV28

CDR3 DNA: TGTGCCAGCAGCCCGGACGGCACAGATACGCAGTATTTT
CDR3 protein: CASSPDGTDTQYF
clone size: NA
J gene: TRBJ2-3
D gene: NA
V gene: TRBV11-2

CDR3 DNA: TGTGCCAGCACCTCCGGGACTAGCGGGAGTTATACGCAGTATTTT
CDR3 protein: CASTSGTSGSYTQYF
clone size: NA
J gene: TRBJ2-3
D gene: TRBD2
V gene: TRBV5-4

CDR3 DNA: TGTGCCAGTAGTATAGCTTCGGGGCAGGGAAATTACGAGCAGTACTTC
CDR3 protein: CASSIASGQGNYEQYF
clone size: NA
J gene: TRBJ2-7
D gene: NA
V gene: TRBV19

CDR3 DNA: TGTGCCAGCAGTGTTGCGGGTACCTACGAGCAGTACTTC
CDR3 protein: CASSVAGTYEQYF
clone size: NA
J gene: TRBJ2-7
D gene: NA
V gene: TRBV25-1

CDR3 DNA: TGTGCCAGTAGTAACGGAGAAAATCAGCCCCAGCATTTT
CDR3 protein: CASSNGENQPQHF
clone size: NA
J gene: TRBJ1-5
D gene: NA
V gene: TRBV19

CDR3 DNA: TGTGCCAGCAGCTCAGATGAAGGGGGCTACACCTTC
CDR3 protein: CASSSDEGGYTF
clone size: few
J gene: TRBJ1-2
D gene: NA
V gene: TRBV11-3

CDR3 DNA: TGTGCCAGCAGCCAAGGGAGCAGGGGGAACACTGAAGCTTTCTTT
CDR3 protein: CASSQGSRGNTEAFF
clone size: NA
J gene: TRBJ1-1
D gene: NA
V gene: TRBV14

CDR3 DNA: TGTGCCAGTACCACAGGGGCAGGCGGGGAGCAGTTCTTC
CDR3 protein: CASTTGAGGEQFF
clone size: NA
J gene: TRBJ2-1
D gene: TRBD1
V gene: TRBV19

CDR3 DNA: TGTGCCAGCAGCTTAGCGGTATCCTACAATGAGCAGTTCTTC
CDR3 protein: CASSLAVSYNEQFF
clone size: NA
J gene: TRBJ2-1
D gene: NA
V gene: TRBV7-6

CDR3 DNA: TGCGCCAGCAGCTCAGCGGGAGAAACGAACACCGGGGAGCTGTTTTTT
CDR3 protein: CASSSAGETNTGELFF
clone size: NA
J gene: TRBJ2-2
D gene: TRBD2
V gene: TRBV5-1

CDR3 DNA: TGCGCCAGCAGCCAAGGGCCCAGGACTAGCGGGACCTCCTCCTACAATGAGCAGTTCTTC
CDR3 protein: CASSQGPRTSGTSSYNEQFF
clone size: NA
J gene: TRBJ2-1
D gene: TRBD2
V gene: TRBV4-1

CDR3 DNA: TGTGCCAGCAGTTTATATGGTAACTTTCGCGAGCAGTACTTC
CDR3 protein: CASSLYGNFREQYF
clone size: once
J gene: TRBJ2-7
D gene: NA
V gene: TRBV27

CDR3 DNA: TGTGCCAGCTCACCATTAGGATTATACGAGCAGTACTTC
CDR3 protein: CASSPLGLYEQYF
clone size: NA
J gene: TRBJ2-7
D gene: NA
V gene: TRBV18

CDR3 DNA: TGTGCCACCCATGGACAGCCCCAGCATTTT
CDR3 protein: CATHGQPQHF
clone size: NA
J gene: TRBJ1-5
D gene: NA
V gene: TRBV27

CDR3 DNA: TGTGCCAGCAGCTACGAGACCCCGAGCTCTGAGCAGTTCTTC
CDR3 protein: CASSYETPSSEQFF
clone size: NA
J gene: TRBJ2-1
D gene: NA
V gene: TRBV7-6

CDR3 DNA: TGTGCCATACATACGGCGGCGGCCCGGGACCATGAAAAACTGTTTTTT
CDR3 protein: CAIHTAAARDHEKLFF
clone size: NA
J gene: TRBJ1-4
D gene: NA
V gene: TRBV19

CDR3 DNA: TGTGCCAGCAGTTACACGGGGAGGGGGCGATACAATGAGCAGTTCTTC
CDR3 protein: CASSYTGRGRYNEQFF
clone size: NA
J gene: TRBJ2-1
D gene: NA
V gene: TRBV6-5

CDR3 DNA: TGCGCCAGCAGCCAAGAAACTATCACCGGACAGGGCCCTTCACCCCTCCACTTT
CDR3 protein: CASSQETITGQGPSPLHF
clone size: NA
J gene: TRBJ1-6
D gene: TRBD1
V gene: TRBV4-1

CDR3 DNA: TGTGCCAGCAGTGAATCAGCGGGAGGGCTGCTGGAGCAGTACTTC
CDR3 protein: CASSESAGGLLEQYF
clone size: NA
J gene: TRBJ2-7
D gene: TRBD2
V gene: TRBV25-1

CDR3 DNA: TGCAGCGTTGGACCCGACAGGGCCGATACGCAGTATTTT
CDR3 protein: CSVGPDRADTQYF
clone size: NA
J gene: TRBJ2-3
D gene: TRBD1
V gene: TRBV29-1

CDR3 DNA: TGTGCCAGCATCAAAACCGGGACAGGCGAAGCTTTCTTT
CDR3 protein: CASIKTGTGEAFF
clone size: NA
J gene: TRBJ1-1
D gene: TRBD1
V gene: TRBV6-5

CDR3 DNA: TGTGCCACCAGCAGAGTTCGGGGAAGTAACTATGGCTACACCTTC
CDR3 protein: CATSRVRGSNYGYTF
clone size: NA
J gene: TRBJ1-2
D gene: NA
V gene: TRBV15

CDR3 DNA: TGTGCCAGTAGTATAGGTGGCAGTCGATACGAGCAGTACTTC
CDR3 protein: CASSIGGSRYEQYF
clone size: NA
J gene: TRBJ2-7
D gene: NA
V gene: TRBV19

CDR3 DNA: TGTGCCAGCAGTTACGGACGAAGTTGGGCCCAGTACTTC
CDR3 protein: CASSYGRSWAQYF
clone size: NA
J gene: TRBJ2-5
D gene: NA
V gene: TRBV6-5

CDR3 DNA: TGTGCCAGCAGGTTCCGGGACCCATCTATGGGGTCCCAGCATTTT
CDR3 protein: CASRFRDPSMGSQHF
clone size: few
J gene: TRBJ1-5
D gene: NA
V gene: TRBV2

CDR3 DNA: TGTGCCATCAGTGACCCCTCCGTCCATACATTATCCCCACGATTGGGTGACACTGAAGCTTTCTTT
CDR3 protein: CAISDPSVHTLSPRLGDTEAFF
clone size: NA
J gene: TRBJ1-1
D gene: NA
V gene: TRBV10-3

CDR3 DNA: TGTGCCAGCAGCCGATCGAGGGGGCAAACAGATACGCAGTATTTT
CDR3 protein: CASSRSRGQTDTQYF
clone size: NA
J gene: TRBJ2-3
D gene: TRBD1
V gene: TRBV7-9

CDR3 DNA: TGTGCCAGCAGCTTAGCCTTGAACACTGAAGCTTTCTTT
CDR3 protein: CASSLALNTEAFF
clone size: NA
J gene: TRBJ1-1
D gene: NA
V gene: TRBV11-2

CDR3 DNA: TGTGCCACCCAGGGGTACACCGGGGAGCTGTTTTTT
CDR3 protein: CATQGYTGELFF
clone size: NA
J gene: TRBJ2-2
D gene: NA
V gene: TRBV28

CDR3 DNA: TGTGCCAGCAGTGATAGCGGGAGTTCTTCCGGGGAGCTGTTTTTT
CDR3 protein: CASSDSGSSSGELFF
clone size: NA
J gene: TRBJ2-2
D gene: TRBD2
V gene: TRBV28

CDR3 DNA: TGTGCCAGCAGCCAAGTTCCGAGCAATGAAAAACTGTTTTTT
CDR3 protein: CASSQVPSNEKLFF
clone size: once
J gene: TRBJ1-4
D gene: NA
V gene: TRBV4-2

CDR3 DNA: TGTGCCAGCAGCGAAACGGGACAGGGAGAAGTTGAAGCTTTCTTT
CDR3 protein: CASSETGQGEVEAFF
clone size: NA
J gene: TRBJ1-1
D gene: TRBD1
V gene: TRBV7-9

CDR3 DNA: TGTGCCAGCAGTCAGACAGGGGGTAAAACCTACGAGCAGTACTTC
CDR3 protein: CASSQTGGKTYEQYF
clone size: NA
J gene: TRBJ2-7
D gene: TRBD1
V gene: TRBV2

CDR3 DNA: TGTGCCAGTAGTATACCGGCCGCAGGACAAGAGACCCAGTACTTC
CDR3 protein: CASSIPAAGQETQYF
clone size: NA
J gene: TRBJ2-5
D gene: NA
V gene: TRBV19